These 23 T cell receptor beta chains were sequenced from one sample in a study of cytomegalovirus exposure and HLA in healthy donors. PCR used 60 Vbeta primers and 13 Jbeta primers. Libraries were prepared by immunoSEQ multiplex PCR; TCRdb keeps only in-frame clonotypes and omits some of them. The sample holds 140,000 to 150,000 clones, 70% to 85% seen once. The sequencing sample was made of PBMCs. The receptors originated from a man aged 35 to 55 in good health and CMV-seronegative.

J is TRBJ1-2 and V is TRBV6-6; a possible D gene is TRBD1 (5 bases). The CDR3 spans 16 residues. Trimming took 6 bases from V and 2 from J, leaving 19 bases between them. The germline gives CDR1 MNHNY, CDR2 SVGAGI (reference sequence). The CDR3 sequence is CASSYEAGRGNYGYTF. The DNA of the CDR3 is TGTGCCAGCAGCTACGAGGCAGGGCGAGGAAACTATGGCTACACCTTC.

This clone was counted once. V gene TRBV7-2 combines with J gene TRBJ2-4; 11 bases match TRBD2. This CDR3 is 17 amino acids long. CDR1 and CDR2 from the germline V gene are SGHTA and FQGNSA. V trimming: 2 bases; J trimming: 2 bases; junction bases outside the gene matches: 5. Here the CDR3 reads CASSLLAGGPTKNIQYF. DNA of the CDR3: TGTGCCAGCAGCTTATTAGCGGGAGGGCCTACCAAAAACATTCAGTACTTC.

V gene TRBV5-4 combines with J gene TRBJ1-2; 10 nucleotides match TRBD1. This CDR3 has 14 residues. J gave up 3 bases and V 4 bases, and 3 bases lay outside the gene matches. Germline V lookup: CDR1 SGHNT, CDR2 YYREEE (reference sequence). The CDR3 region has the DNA TGTGCCAGCAGCCTCGGACAGGGGGACTATGGCTACACCTTC. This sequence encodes CASSLGQGDYGYTF.

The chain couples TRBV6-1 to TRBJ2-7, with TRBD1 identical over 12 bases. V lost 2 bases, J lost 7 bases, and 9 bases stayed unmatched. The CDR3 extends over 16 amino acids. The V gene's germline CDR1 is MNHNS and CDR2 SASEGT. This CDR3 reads CASSENPGTGGGEQYF. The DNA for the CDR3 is TGTGCCAGCAGTGAAAACCCCGGGACAGGGGGCGGGGAGCAGTACTTC.

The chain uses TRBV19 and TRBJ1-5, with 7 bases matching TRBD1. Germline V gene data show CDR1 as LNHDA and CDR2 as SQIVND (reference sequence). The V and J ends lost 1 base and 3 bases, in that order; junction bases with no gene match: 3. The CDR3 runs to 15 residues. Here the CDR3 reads CASSIGQGFNQPQHF. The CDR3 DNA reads TGTGCCAGTAGTATAGGACAGGGTTTCAATCAGCCCCAGCATTTT.

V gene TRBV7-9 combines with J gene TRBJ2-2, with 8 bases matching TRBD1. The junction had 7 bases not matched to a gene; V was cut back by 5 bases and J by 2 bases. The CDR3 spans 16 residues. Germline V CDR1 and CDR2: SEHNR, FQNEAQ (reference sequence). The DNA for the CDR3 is TGTGCCAGCAGCCCCGTGGACAGGGTCAACACCGGGGAGCTGTTTTTT. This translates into CASSPVDRVNTGELFF. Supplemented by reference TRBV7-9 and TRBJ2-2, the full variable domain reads DTGVSQNPRHKITKRGQNVTFRCDPISEHNRLYWYRQTLGQGPEFLTYFQNEAQLEKSRLLSDRFSAERPKGSFSTLEIQRTEQGDSAMYLCASSPVDRVNTGELFFGEGSRLTVL.

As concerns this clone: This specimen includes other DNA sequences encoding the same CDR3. As DNA, the CDR3 is TGTGCCAGCAGCTTCACAATGGGGCTGGACAGGGGGCTCTACGAGCAGTACTTC. This translates into CASSFTMGLDRGLYEQYF. The chain combines TRBV28 with TRBJ2-7; the match to TRBD1 covers 11 bases. Per germline, CDR1 MDHEN and CDR2 SYDVKM. The CDR3 contains 18 residues. J gave up 3 bases and V 6 bases, and 16 bases lay outside the gene matches. The whole variable domain, filled in from reference TRBV28 and TRBJ2-7, reads DVKVTQSSRYLVKRTGEKVFLECVQDMDHENMFWYRQDPGLGLRLIYFSYDVKMKEKGDIPEGYSVSREKKERFSLILESASTNQTSMYLCASSFTMGLDRGLYEQYFGPGTRLTVT.

CDR3 coding DNA: TGTGCCAGCAGCTTATTGGAGAGCAATCAGCCCCAGCATTTT. It specifies CASSLLESNQPQHF. This sequence joins TRBV5-5 and TRBJ1-5; D unclear. Germline loops: CDR1 SGHKS, CDR2 YYEKEE (reference sequence). V gave up 2 bases and J gave up 1 base, with 7 bases separating them. The CDR3 extends over 14 amino acids.

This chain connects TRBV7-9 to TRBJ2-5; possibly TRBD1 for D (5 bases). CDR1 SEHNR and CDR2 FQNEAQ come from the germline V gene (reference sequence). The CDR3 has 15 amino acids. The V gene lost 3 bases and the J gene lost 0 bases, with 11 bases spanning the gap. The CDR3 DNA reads TGTGCCAGCAGCTTTGTGGCAGGGTACCAAGAGACCCAGTACTTC. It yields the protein CASSFVAGYQETQYF. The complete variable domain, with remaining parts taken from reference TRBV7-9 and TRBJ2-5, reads DTGVSQNPRHKITKRGQNVTFRCDPISEHNRLYWYRQTLGQGPEFLTYFQNEAQLEKSRLLSDRFSAERPKGSFSTLEIQRTEQGDSAMYLCASSFVAGYQETQYFGPGTRLLVL.

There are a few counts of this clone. The CDR3 coding sequence is TGTGCCAGCAGCTGGGACAGGGGTTACGAGACCCAGTACTTC. It is translated as CASSWDRGYETQYF. The rearrangement uses TRBV5-6 and TRBJ2-5; 10 bases match TRBD1. Germline V gene sequence: CDR1 SGHDT, CDR2 YYEEEE. The CDR3 runs to 14 residues. J was trimmed by 5 bases and V by 3 bases; bases with no gene match: 4.

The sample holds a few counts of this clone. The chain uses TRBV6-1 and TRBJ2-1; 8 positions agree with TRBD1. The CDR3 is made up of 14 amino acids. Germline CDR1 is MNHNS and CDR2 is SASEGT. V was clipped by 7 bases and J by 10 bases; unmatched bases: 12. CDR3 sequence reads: CASNVAGGQGEQFF. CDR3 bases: TGTGCCAGCAATGTCGCAGGGGGCCAAGGAGAGCAGTTCTTC.

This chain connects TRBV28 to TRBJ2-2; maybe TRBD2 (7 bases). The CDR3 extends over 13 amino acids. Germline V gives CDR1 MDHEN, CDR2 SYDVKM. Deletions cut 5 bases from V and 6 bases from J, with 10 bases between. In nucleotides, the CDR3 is TGTGCCAGCAGTCCCGGGGGGCCCGGGGAGCTGTTTTTT. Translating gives CASSPGGPGELFF.

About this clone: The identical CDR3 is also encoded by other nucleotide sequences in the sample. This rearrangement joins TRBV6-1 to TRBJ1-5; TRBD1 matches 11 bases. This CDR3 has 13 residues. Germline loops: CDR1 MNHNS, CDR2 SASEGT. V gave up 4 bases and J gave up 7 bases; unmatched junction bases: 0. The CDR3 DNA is TGTGCCAGCAGTGGGACAGGGGGCCAGCCCCAGCATTTT. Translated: CASSGTGGQPQHF.

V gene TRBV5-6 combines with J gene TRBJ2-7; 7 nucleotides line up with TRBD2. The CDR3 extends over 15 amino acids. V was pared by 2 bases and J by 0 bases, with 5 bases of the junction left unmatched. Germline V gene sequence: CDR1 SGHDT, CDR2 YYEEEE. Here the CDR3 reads CASSFGLADSYEQYF. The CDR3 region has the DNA TGTGCCAGCAGCTTTGGTCTAGCGGACTCCTACGAGCAGTACTTC.

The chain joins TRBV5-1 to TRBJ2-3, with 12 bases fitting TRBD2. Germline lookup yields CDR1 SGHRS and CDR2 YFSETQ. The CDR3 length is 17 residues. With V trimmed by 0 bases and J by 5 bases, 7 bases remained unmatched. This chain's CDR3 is CASSLEGTSGYRDTQYF. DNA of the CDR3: TGCGCCAGCAGCTTGGAGGGGACTAGCGGGTATCGAGATACGCAGTATTTT.

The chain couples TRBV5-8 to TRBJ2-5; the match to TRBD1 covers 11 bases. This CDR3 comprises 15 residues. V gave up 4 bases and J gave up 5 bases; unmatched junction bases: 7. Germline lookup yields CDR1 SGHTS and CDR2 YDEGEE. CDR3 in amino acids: CASSIGTGGFETQYF. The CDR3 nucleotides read TGTGCCAGCAGCATCGGGACAGGGGGGTTTGAGACCCAGTACTTC. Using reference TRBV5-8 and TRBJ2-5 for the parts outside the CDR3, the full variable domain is EAGVTQSPTHLIKTRGQQATLRCSPISGHTSVYWYQQALGLGLQFLLWYDEGEERNRGNFPPRFSGRQFPNYSSELNVNALELEDSALYLCASSIGTGGFETQYFGPGTRLLVL.

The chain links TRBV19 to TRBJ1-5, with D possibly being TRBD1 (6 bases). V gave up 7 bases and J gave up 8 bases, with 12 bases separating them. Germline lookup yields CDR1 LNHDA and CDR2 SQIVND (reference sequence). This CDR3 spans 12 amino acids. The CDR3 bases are TGTGCCAGTAACAGGGTACAGGAGCCCCAGCATTTT. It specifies CASNRVQEPQHF.

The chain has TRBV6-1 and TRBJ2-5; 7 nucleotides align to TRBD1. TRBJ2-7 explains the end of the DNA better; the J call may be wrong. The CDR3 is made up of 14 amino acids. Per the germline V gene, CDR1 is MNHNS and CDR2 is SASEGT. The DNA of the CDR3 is TGTGCCAGCAGACGACAGGGCGAACCCAACGAGCAGTACTTC. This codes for CASRRQGEPNEQYF.

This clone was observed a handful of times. CDR3 nucleotides: TGTGCCAGCTCACCACCCCCAAGCGGGGTGGGTGTTAGCTGGCAGTACTTC. This gives the protein CASSPPPSGVGVSWQYF. The V and J genes are TRBV18 and TRBJ2-7; 7 bases are shared with TRBD2. The CDR3 has 17 amino acids. Germline values: CDR1 KGHSH, CDR2 LQKENI. V lost 0 bases and J lost 9; bases outside the gene matches: 17. The variable domain in full, with the rest retrieved from reference TRBV18 and TRBJ2-7, is NAGVMQNPRHLVRRRGQEARLRCSPMKGHSHVYWYRQLPEEGLKFMVYLQKENIIDESGMPKERFSAEFPKEGPSILRIQQVVRGDSAAYFCASSPPPSGVGVSWQYFGPGTRLTVT.

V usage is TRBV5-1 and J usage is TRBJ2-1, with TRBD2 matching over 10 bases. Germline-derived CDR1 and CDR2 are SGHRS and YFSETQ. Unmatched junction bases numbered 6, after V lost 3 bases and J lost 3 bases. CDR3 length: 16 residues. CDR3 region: CASSSTLAGVYNEQFF. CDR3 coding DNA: TGCGCCAGCAGCTCAACCCTAGCGGGAGTCTACAATGAGCAGTTCTTC.

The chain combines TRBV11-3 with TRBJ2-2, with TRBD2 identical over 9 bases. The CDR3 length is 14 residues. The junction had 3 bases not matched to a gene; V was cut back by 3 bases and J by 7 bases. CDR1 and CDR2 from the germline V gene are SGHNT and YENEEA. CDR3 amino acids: CASSFTAGGGELFF. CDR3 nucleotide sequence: TGTGCCAGCAGCTTTACAGCGGGAGGCGGGGAGCTGTTTTTT.

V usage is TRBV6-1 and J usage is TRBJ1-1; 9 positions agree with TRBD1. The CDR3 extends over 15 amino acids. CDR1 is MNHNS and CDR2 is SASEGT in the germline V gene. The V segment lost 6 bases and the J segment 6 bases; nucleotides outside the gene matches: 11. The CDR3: CASRVTGGDFAEAFF. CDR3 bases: TGTGCCAGCAGGGTGACAGGGGGTGATTTCGCTGAAGCTTTCTTT.

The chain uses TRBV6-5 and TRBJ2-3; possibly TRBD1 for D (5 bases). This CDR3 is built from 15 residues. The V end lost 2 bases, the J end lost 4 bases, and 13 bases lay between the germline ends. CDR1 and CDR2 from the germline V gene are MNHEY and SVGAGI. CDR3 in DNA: TGTGCCAGCAGTTACGAGGCAGGGATATCAGATACGCAGTATTTT. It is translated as CASSYEAGISDTQYF.